The 28 T cell receptor beta chains below come from one sample, sequenced in a study of cytomegalovirus exposure and HLA in healthy donors. 60 Vbeta and 13 Jbeta primers were used in PCR. Clones were sequenced by immunoSEQ multiplex PCR, and TCRdb holds only the in-frame ones, with some missing. In the table there are roughly 120,000 clones, about three quarters of which are singletons. The sample consisted of PBMCs. The source is a human donor in good health.

CDR3 DNA sequence: TGCGCCAGCAGCTTGGCCCCTACGAGCAATCAGCCCCAGCATTTT. Translation: CASSLAPTSNQPQHF. The V gene is TRBV5-1, the J gene TRBJ1-5; D remains ambiguous. This CDR3 has 15 residues. Between the trimmed V and J ends, which lost 0 bases and 1 base, there was a span of 8 bases. The germline V gene encodes CDR1 SGHRS and CDR2 YFSETQ.

This sequence joins TRBV19 and TRBJ1-5, with TRBD1 matching over 10 bases. The CDR3 spans 16 residues. Germline CDR1 and CDR2: LNHDA and SQIVND (reference sequence). The V and J ends lost 7 bases and 4 bases, in that order; junction bases with no gene match: 10. For the CDR3, the DNA is TGTGCCAGTATCCCCCCCCCGGGACAGGGGAATCAGCCCCAGCATTTT. Translation gives CASIPPPGQGNQPQHF. The full variable domain, its missing parts supplied by reference TRBV19 and TRBJ1-5, is DGGITQSPKYLFRKEGQNVTLSCEQNLNHDAMYWYRQDPGQGLRLIYYSQIVNDFQKGDIAEGYSVSREKKESFPLTVTSAQKNPTAFYLCASIPPPGQGNQPQHFGDGTRLSIL.

This clone was detected once. CDR3 residues: CASSPETGAPYEQYF. The CDR3 coding sequence is TGTGCCAGCAGTCCGGAGACAGGGGCACCCTACGAGCAGTACTTC. V and J are TRBV28 and TRBJ2-7; 8 bases agree with TRBD1. Germline assignment: CDR1 MDHEN and CDR2 SYDVKM. The CDR3 runs 15 residues. J gave up 2 bases and V 5 bases, and 8 bases lay outside the gene matches.

The gene calls are TRBV6-8 and TRBJ1-4, with 9 nucleotides matching TRBD1. J was trimmed by 0 bases and V by 4 bases; bases with no gene match: 24. The CDR3 loop spans 23 amino acids. Germline V gene sequence: CDR1 MNHGY, CDR2 SAAAGT. CDR3 coding DNA: TGTGCCAGCAGTTCCAAAAAATTCGGGACAGGGTCGGTAAGGACAGCAACTAATGAAAAACTGTTTTTT. Residues: CASSSKKFGTGSVRTATNEKLFF.

The chain recombines TRBV5-1 with TRBJ2-1; D remains unclear. This CDR3 has 13 amino acids. Per germline, CDR1 SGHRS and CDR2 YFSETQ. The V and J ends lost 3 bases and 8 bases respectively, with 12 bases between them. The CDR3 here is CASSSESDHEQFF. The CDR3 DNA reads TGCGCCAGCAGCTCTGAGAGCGATCATGAGCAGTTCTTC.

This clone has a handful of counts. This chain joins TRBV6-4 and TRBJ1-2; 10 bases are a match to TRBD1. Germline V gives CDR1 MRHNA, CDR2 SNTAGT. This CDR3 region has 14 residues. V shed 6 bases and J 2 bases; nucleotides not matched to a gene: 3. CDR3 coding DNA: TGTGCCAGCAGGGGGACAGGGGAGAACTATGGCTACACCTTC. It encodes CASRGTGENYGYTF.

Turning to this clone: A read error may account for a junction end that differs from germline. The V and J genes are TRBV5-1 and TRBJ1-1; D possibly corresponds to TRBD1 (6 bases). Germline V gene data show CDR1 as SGHRS and CDR2 as YFSETQ. This CDR3 has 15 amino acids. Here the CDR3 DNA reads TGCGCCAGCAGGTTGGGGGCCAGAGGGGGATCGGAGGCTTTCTTT. Protein: CASRLGARGGSEAFF.

This clone was observed a few times. V usage is TRBV12-5 and J usage is TRBJ2-2; D not certain. This CDR3 is 13 amino acids long. The ends were cut back, 4 bases at V and 0 bases at J, with 3 bases in the middle. Per the germline V gene, CDR1 is LGHNT and CDR2 is FRNRAP. The CDR3 loop is CASGSSNTGELFF. CDR3 nucleotides: TGTGCTAGTGGTTCCTCGAACACCGGGGAGCTGTTTTTT. The full variable domain, its missing parts supplied by reference TRBV12-5 and TRBJ2-2, is DARVTQTPRHKVTEMGQEVTMRCQPILGHNTVFWYRQTMMQGLELLAYFRNRAPLDDSGMPKDRFSAEMPDATLATLKIQPSEPRDSAVYFCASGSSNTGELFFGEGSRLTVL.

The chain carries TRBV5-5 and TRBJ2-7; D remains unclear. Germline V gene sequence: CDR1 SGHKS, CDR2 YYEKEE (reference sequence). V was cut by 3 bases and J by 3 bases, with 10 bases left in between. The CDR3 totals 13 residues. CDR3 nucleotide sequence: TGTGCCAGCAGCTCTCCTGGGCACTACGAGCAGTACTTC. Its protein is CASSSPGHYEQYF.

This chain links TRBV9 with TRBJ2-3, with a weak D call TRBD2 (7 bases). This CDR3 has 17 amino acids. The V end lost 0 bases, the J end lost 5 bases, and 19 bases lay between the germline ends. CDR1 and CDR2 from the germline V gene are SGDLS and YYNGEE. DNA for the CDR3: TGTGCCAGCAGCGTAGAAATTGCGAGGGGGGGCCGAGATACGCAGTATTTT. It translates to CASSVEIARGGRDTQYF.

The CDR3 DNA reads TGTGCCAGCAGTTTGAACATCGGGGTTACCGGGGAGCTGTTTTTT. Amino acids: CASSLNIGVTGELFF. The V gene is TRBV27, the J gene TRBJ2-2, with D possibly being TRBD2 (5 bases). V was clipped by 3 bases and J by 5 bases, with 13 bases between them. The CDR3 is made up of 15 amino acids. The germline CDR1 and CDR2 sequences are MNHEY and SMNVEV (reference sequence).

The chain has TRBV7-6 and TRBJ2-3; 13 nucleotides align to TRBD2. The V segment lost 6 bases and the J segment 4 bases; nucleotides outside the gene matches: 4. Germline-derived CDR1 and CDR2 are SGHVS and FNYEAQ. The CDR3 is 15 amino acids. CDR3 DNA sequence: TGTGCCAGCAGTGGGACTAGCGGGGAAGCAGATACGCAGTATTTT. Protein sequence: CASSGTSGEADTQYF.

This clone occurred once. The genes are TRBV6-5 and TRBJ1-6; D ambiguous. The CDR3 is 14 residues long. Germline lookup yields CDR1 MNHEY and CDR2 SVGAGI. V lost 3 bases and J lost 7, with 10 bases in between. CDR3 coding DNA: TGTGCCAGCAGTTATGGCAGGCAAAATTCACCCCTCCACTTT. Its translation is CASSYGRQNSPLHF.

V gene TRBV5-6 combines with J gene TRBJ2-5; perhaps TRBD2 as D (5 bases). V lost 0 bases and J lost 4, with 7 bases in between. Germline lookup yields CDR1 SGHDT and CDR2 YYEEEE. There are 13 residues in the CDR3. CDR3: CASSLGTGETQYF. CDR3 nucleotide sequence: TGTGCCAGCAGCTTGGGGACTGGAGAGACCCAGTACTTC.

This clone appeared a few times. CDR3 nucleotide sequence: TGTGCCAGCAGTTTCCCACAAAGGCTAGATCAGCCCCAGCATTTT. Translating gives CASSFPQRLDQPQHF. The chain is built from TRBV6-6 and TRBJ1-5; D is unresolved. Germline assignment: CDR1 MNHNY and CDR2 SVGAGI (reference sequence). The CDR3 consists of 15 residues. The V and J ends lost 4 bases and 5 bases respectively, with 15 bases between them.

The chain combines TRBV28 with TRBJ2-7; 7 bases are a match to TRBD1. The J segment lost 2 bases and the V segment lost 5 bases, leaving 18 bases of the junction unmatched. Germline V gene lookup returns CDR1 MDHEN and CDR2 SYDVKM. The CDR3 is 18 residues long. The DNA of the CDR3 is TGTGCCAGCAGTCATTATCCGATACTGGGACAGCACACCTACGAGCAGTACTTC. Translated, it gives CASSHYPILGQHTYEQYF.

The rearrangement links TRBV5-1 to TRBJ1-2; 7 nucleotides match TRBD1. Trimming cost V 0 bases and J 6 bases; bases outside gene matches: 8. The CDR3 length is 15 residues. The germline gives CDR1 SGHRS, CDR2 YFSETQ. Here the CDR3 DNA reads TGCGCCAGCAGCTTGGGACAGGGTGGCATCGATGGCTACACCTTC. Translated, it gives CASSLGQGGIDGYTF.

The chain joins TRBV7-8 to TRBJ1-2; D gene unclear. CDR1 is SGHVS and CDR2 is FQNEAQ in the germline V gene. The V gene lost 6 bases and the J gene lost 4 bases, with 15 bases spanning the gap. The CDR3 spans 14 residues. CDR3 bases: TGTGCCAGCAGGAGGGAGGGTTCAGGCTATGGCTACACCTTC. Encoded protein: CASRREGSGYGYTF.

This chain joins TRBV28 and TRBJ1-1; no clear D gene. CDR1 is MDHEN and CDR2 is SYDVKM in the germline V gene. The CDR3 has 14 residues. The ends were cut back, 7 bases at V and 3 bases at J, with 15 bases in the middle. CDR3 sequence: CASTPSDSYTEAFF. The CDR3 coding sequence is TGTGCCAGCACCCCTTCAGACTCCTACACTGAAGCTTTCTTT.

This sequence joins TRBV27 and TRBJ1-1; D uncertain. Germline V gene data show CDR1 as MNHEY and CDR2 as SMNVEV (reference sequence). This CDR3 has 12 amino acids. The germline V and J ends were trimmed by 3 bases and 7 bases, with 9 bases remaining between them. The CDR3 DNA reads as TGTGCCAGCAGTTTTCCAGGTCGTGAAGCTTTCTTT. Translated, it gives CASSFPGREAFF.

The J gene is TRBJ1-2, the V gene TRBV6-6; perhaps TRBD1 as D (5 bases). Trimming removed 3 bases from V and 6 bases from J, with 14 bases in between. Germline CDR1 MNHNY, CDR2 SVGAGI (reference sequence). This CDR3 has 14 amino acids. The CDR3 sequence: CASSYPGKVDGYTF. The DNA of the CDR3 is TGTGCCAGCAGTTATCCAGGGAAGGTGGATGGCTACACCTTC.

The V gene is TRBV1, the J gene TRBJ2-3; TRBD2, the table's D call, lacks a check against the DNA. TRBV1 is labeled a pseudogene. The CDR3 is 15 amino acids. The CDR3 sequence: CTSSPLAGPRETQYF. The CDR3 DNA is TGCACCAGCAGCCCTCTAGCGGGCCCGAGAGAGACGCAGTATTTT.

This chain links TRBV9 with TRBJ1-2; 7 bases agree with TRBD1. Germline CDR1 and CDR2: SGDLS and YYNGEE. The V and J ends lost 0 bases and 1 base, in that order; junction bases with no gene match: 6. This CDR3 has 16 residues. The CDR3 region is CASSVAGTELNYGYTF. CDR3 in DNA: TGTGCCAGCAGCGTAGCCGGGACAGAACTTAACTATGGCTACACCTTC.

The chain combines TRBV5-5 with TRBJ1-2; 8 nucleotides line up with TRBD1. With 4 bases clipped from V and 0 bases from J, the junction kept 8 bases outside the gene matches. Per germline, CDR1 SGHKS and CDR2 YYEKEE (reference sequence). The CDR3 is made up of 16 amino acids. Written as DNA, the CDR3 is TGTGCCAGCAGCCCAACGGACAGGGCCACTAACTATGGCTACACCTTC. Protein sequence: CASSPTDRATNYGYTF.

The V and J genes are TRBV6-1 and TRBJ2-1, with no clear D. Trimming stripped 3 bases from V and 4 bases from J, with 7 bases between. The CDR3 spans 13 residues. Germline CDR1 and CDR2: MNHNS and SASEGT. CDR3 in DNA: TGTGCCAGCAGTGAGGCTAGTTACAATGAGCAGTTCTTC. Its translation: CASSEASYNEQFF.

About this clone: The CDR3 does not end in the conserved phenylalanine or tryptophan, so this is likely a read error. Because the CDR3's place on the DNA is in doubt, the DNA is left out and the CDR3 is given as listed by TCRdb. The chain employs TRBV27 and TRBJ1-1; TRBD1 is the table's D call and was not checked against the DNA. With termini counted, the CDR3 has 15 amino acids. Germline V gene data show CDR1 as MNHEY and CDR2 as SMNVEV (reference sequence). CDR3 loop: CASSLTPGQPHSWRC.

The rearrangement joins TRBV5-1 to TRBJ1-5, with a tentative D call TRBD1 (6 bases). Germline V gives CDR1 SGHRS, CDR2 YFSETQ. The CDR3 spans 14 residues. The germline V and J ends were trimmed by 5 bases and 11 bases, with 20 bases remaining between them. The CDR3 nucleotides read TGCGCCAGCAGACCTGACAGGAGCCAGGATACCCAGCATTTT. It is translated as CASRPDRSQDTQHF.

This chain joins TRBV9 and TRBJ2-3; 8 bases are a match to TRBD1. The CDR3 is 15 residues long. The germline gives CDR1 SGDLS, CDR2 YYNGEE. The J segment lost 4 bases and the V segment lost 4 bases, leaving 8 bases of the junction unmatched. The CDR3 protein is CASSSGQGAADTQYF. CDR3 DNA sequence: TGTGCCAGCAGCTCAGGGCAGGGGGCGGCAGATACGCAGTATTTT.